One sample yielded the 24 T cell receptor beta chains listed below, sequenced in a study of T cells in Graves' hyperthyroidism and ophthalmopathy. Using RNA transcripts as the source, TCR beta CDR3 regions were amplified. A first-round RT-PCR of the TCR CDR3 used the HTBI primer set. One entry per CDR3 protein, called by TCRdb with MiXCR from the multiplex PCR reads. The sample holds 450,000 to 600,000 distinct CDR3 sequences, approximately 14% seen once. Sequencing input: blood. These receptors were obtained from a woman aged 35 to 49 with Graves' hyperthyroidism.

Ten or more counts support this clonotype. The gene calls are TRBV28 and TRBJ2-7; 11 nucleotides line up with TRBD2. The CDR3 has 15 amino acids. V trimming: 5 bases; J trimming: 6 bases; junction bases outside the gene matches: 9. Germline assignment: CDR1 MDHEN and CDR2 SYDVKM. The CDR3 bases are TGTGCCAGCAGTCCCCAACTAGCGGGAGTTGGCGAGCAGTACTTC. Amino acids: CASSPQLAGVGEQYF.

This chain connects TRBV5-5 to TRBJ1-2; perhaps TRBD1 as D (6 bases). CDR1 is SGHKS, CDR2 YYEKEE, per germline (reference sequence). The CDR3 totals 13 residues. Trimming pared 4 bases from V and 4 bases from J, leaving 11 bases between. This chain's CDR3 is CASSPGEIYGYTF. DNA of the CDR3: TGTGCCAGCAGCCCAGGGGAAATCTATGGCTACACCTTC.

This clonotype was counted ten times or more. The V and J genes are TRBV18 and TRBJ2-2; D gene unclear. V dropped 1 base and J dropped 1 base, with 7 bases sitting between them. There are 15 residues in the CDR3. Germline V gives CDR1 KGHSH, CDR2 LQKENI. This CDR3 is CASSPLAENTGELFF. The CDR3 bases are TGTGCCAGCTCACCACTGGCGGAGAACACCGGGGAGCTGTTTTTT.

The V call is TRBV25-1, the J call TRBJ1-1, with D unclear. Trimming removed 6 bases from V and 1 base from J, with 12 bases in between. The CDR3 runs 14 residues. Germline V gene sequence: CDR1 MGHDK, CDR2 SYGVNS. The CDR3 DNA is TGTGCCAGCAGCCCGACGTATCCGAACACTGAAGCTTTCTTT. Its protein is CASSPTYPNTEAFF.

The chain joins TRBV30 to TRBJ2-1, with D unresolved. There are 15 residues in the CDR3. V gave up 0 bases and J gave up 5 bases, with 14 bases separating them. Looked up from germline, CDR1 is GTSNPN and CDR2 is SVGIG (reference sequence). CDR3 amino acids: CAWSVGSDKHNEQFF. The DNA of the CDR3 is TGTGCCTGGAGTGTTGGCAGCGATAAACACAATGAGCAGTTCTTC.

This clonotype appeared many times. The chain links TRBV2 to TRBJ1-6, with D tentatively TRBD1 (6 bases). Deletions cut 6 bases from V and 9 bases from J, with 18 bases between. Germline V gives CDR1 SNHLY, CDR2 FYNNEI. The length of the CDR3 is 15 residues. The CDR3 DNA follows: TGTGCCAGCAGCGACCCGACAGGTTCGGGTTCACCCCTCCACTTT. Its protein is CASSDPTGSGSPLHF.

The chain employs TRBV5-6 and TRBJ2-1; 14 bases line up with TRBD2. V shed 4 bases and J 9 bases; nucleotides not matched to a gene: 9. Germline-derived CDR1 and CDR2 are SGHDT and YYEEEE. The CDR3 has 16 amino acids. CDR3 DNA: TGTGCCAGCAGCCTGGGGACTAGCGGGAGAGCTGGTGAGCAGTTCTTC. It translates to CASSLGTSGRAGEQFF.

This clonotype was observed a handful of times. The chain is built from TRBV20-1 and TRBJ1-5; D perhaps matches TRBD1 (5 bases). CDR3 length: 14 residues. CDR1 and CDR2 from the germline V gene are DFQATT and SNEGSKA (reference sequence). Trimming stripped 6 bases from V and 6 bases from J, with 18 bases between. Here the CDR3 DNA reads TGCAGTGCGCGGGGGGATTTCGAGACTCAGCCCCAGCATTTT. It is translated as CSARGDFETQPQHF.

This clonotype was detected ten times or more. The rearrangement joins TRBV12-3 or TRBV12-4 to TRBJ2-1; D may match TRBD1 or TRBD2 (6 bases each). Trimming left V 11 bases short and J 7 bases short, with 21 bases between. The CDR3 covers 14 residues. The CDR3 loop reads CASEGAGEENEQFF. The DNA for the CDR3 is TGTGCCTCCGAAGGGGCAGGGGAGGAAAATGAGCAGTTCTTC.

In this sample, this clonotype turned up many times. The chain is built from TRBV6-1 and TRBJ2-3; D call uncertain. The V and J ends lost 5 bases and 1 base respectively, with 7 bases between them. CDR3 length equals 13 residues. Germline V gene data show CDR1 as MNHNS and CDR2 as SASEGT. The CDR3, as DNA: TGTGCCAGCAGTTCGGCGGGCACAGATACGCAGTATTTT. Translated: CASSSAGTDTQYF.

This clonotype occurred many times. The chain employs TRBV5-1 and TRBJ1-1, with D unclear. Trimming shortened V by 3 bases and J by 7 bases, and 10 bases separated the two germline ends. Germline V CDR1 and CDR2: SGHRS, YFSETQ. The CDR3 is 12 residues long. CDR3 residues: CASSSGRGEAFF. The CDR3, as DNA: TGCGCCAGCAGCTCAGGTCGGGGTGAAGCTTTCTTT.

The chain carries TRBV3-1 and TRBJ2-2, with D hard to call. The germline V gene has CDR1 LGHDT and CDR2 YNNKEL (reference sequence). The CDR3 length is 14 residues. V gave up 4 bases and J gave up 3 bases, with 9 bases separating them. DNA for the CDR3: TGTGCCAGCAGCCTCCCCGTCGACACCGGGGAGCTGTTTTTT. This gives the protein CASSLPVDTGELFF.

In its sample, this clonotype was seen many times. A read error may produce the germline difference seen at one junction end. The genes are TRBV5-1 and TRBJ2-3, with 8 bases matching TRBD2. CDR3 length equals 13 residues. Looked up from germline, CDR1 is SGHRS and CDR2 is YFSETQ. The CDR3 sequence: CASSSGGTDTQYF. For the CDR3, the DNA is TGTGCCAGCAGTAGCGGGGGCACAGATACGCAGTATTTT.

At least ten counts were recorded for this clonotype. J is TRBJ2-5 and V is TRBV24-1; TRBD1 agrees at 8 bases. The CDR3 consists of 15 residues. V lost 4 bases and J lost 1; bases outside the gene matches: 4. Germline CDR1 and CDR2: KGHDR and SFDVKD. CDR3 in amino acids: CATSDRTGIQETQYF. The CDR3, as DNA: TGTGCCACCAGTGACCGGACAGGGATCCAAGAGACCCAGTACTTC.

There are a few counts of this clonotype. The J gene is TRBJ2-2, the V gene TRBV7-2; 12 bases fit TRBD2. J gave up 6 bases and V 2 bases, and 7 bases lay outside the gene matches. CDR1 SGHTA and CDR2 FQGNSA come from the germline V gene. The CDR3 totals 17 residues. For the CDR3, the DNA is TGTGCCAGCAGCTTACCCAGGGGACTAGCGGGTCCCGGGGAGCTGTTTTTT. It translates to CASSLPRGLAGPGELFF.

The V gene is TRBV27, the J gene TRBJ2-3, with unresolved D. This CDR3 has 15 residues. With 2 bases removed from V and 0 bases from J, the gap between germline ends came to 9 bases. CDR1 MNHEY and CDR2 SMNVEV come from the germline V gene (reference sequence). The DNA of the CDR3 is TGTGCCAGCAGTTTACATACACTAAGCACAGATACGCAGTATTTT. This gives the protein CASSLHTLSTDTQYF.

This clonotype has at least ten counts. This chain joins TRBV12-3 or TRBV12-4 and TRBJ2-1; D remains unclear. The germline V and J ends were trimmed by 1 base and 7 bases, with 11 bases remaining between them. The length of the CDR3 is 14 residues. Written as DNA, the CDR3 is TGTGCCAGCAGTTTAGGCCCTGTCAAGAATGAGCAGTTCTTC. Translating it yields CASSLGPVKNEQFF.

At least ten counts were recorded for this clonotype. This CDR3 is CASSFVSTGELFF. The CDR3 region has the DNA TGCGCCAGCAGCTTTGTCTCCACCGGGGAGCTGTTTTTT. This chain uses TRBV5-1 with TRBJ2-2, with D hard to call. CDR1 is SGHRS, CDR2 YFSETQ, per germline. The CDR3 spans 13 residues. The germline V and J ends were trimmed by 2 bases and 4 bases, with 6 bases remaining between them. Combining the CDR3 with reference TRBV5-1 and TRBJ2-2 gives the whole variable domain KAGVTQTPRYLIKTRGQQVTLSCSPISGHRSVSWYQQTPGQGLQFLFEYFSETQRNKGNFPGRFSGRQFSNSRSEMNVSTLELGDSALYLCASSFVSTGELFFGEGSRLTVL.

This clonotype was seen a handful of times. The V call is TRBV20-1, the J call TRBJ2-3, with 8 positions matching TRBD2. CDR1 is DFQATT and CDR2 is SNEGSKA in the germline V gene (reference sequence). V shed 5 bases and J 0 bases; nucleotides not matched to a gene: 4. CDR3 length equals 14 residues. The CDR3 DNA reads as TGCAGTGCTCCACCTAGCGGGAGCACAGATACGCAGTATTTT. Translation: CSAPPSGSTDTQYF.

This clonotype was recorded at least ten times. This chain connects TRBV6-2 or TRBV6-3 to TRBJ2-1, with 9 bases lining up with TRBD1. The length of the CDR3 is 12 residues. The trim removed 6 bases at V and 10 bases at J, leaving 4 bases unmatched. The germline V gene has CDR1 MNHEY and CDR2 SVGEGT. CDR3 amino acids: CASRQGAGEQFF. CDR3 sequence (DNA): TGTGCCAGCAGACAGGGGGCCGGAGAGCAGTTCTTC.

In its sample, this clonotype was seen many times. The chain recombines TRBV5-1 with TRBJ2-1; 11 bases are shared with TRBD1. CDR3 length: 15 residues. Germline CDR1 SGHRS, CDR2 YFSETQ. Unmatched junction bases numbered 9, after V lost 7 bases and J lost 6 bases. CDR3 amino acids: CASQTPGQGGNEQFF. The DNA for the CDR3 is TGCGCCAGCCAAACTCCGGGACAGGGGGGCAATGAGCAGTTCTTC.

This clonotype was observed at least ten times. V is TRBV2 and J is TRBJ2-7; 14 bases match TRBD2. The trim removed 5 bases at V and 7 bases at J, leaving 4 bases unmatched. This CDR3 spans 14 amino acids. CDR1 is SNHLY, CDR2 FYNNEI, per germline. CDR3 in DNA: TGTGCCAGCAGTCGGACTAGCGGGAGGATTGAGCAGTACTTC. Its protein is CASSRTSGRIEQYF.

Note on this clonotype: With a much larger clone just one base away, this may be a read error. The V call is TRBV30, the J call TRBJ1-4; 7 bases match TRBD1. The germline V gene has CDR1 GTSNPN and CDR2 SVGIG (reference sequence). This CDR3 has 13 residues. CDR3 sequence reads: CAYAQGGNEELFF. Written as DNA, the CDR3 is TGTGCCTACGCCCAGGGGGGCAATGAAGAACTGTTTTTT.

This clonotype showed up many times. The gene calls are TRBV2 and TRBJ2-5; perhaps D is TRBD1 or TRBD2 (5 bases each). The V gene's germline CDR1 is SNHLY and CDR2 FYNNEI. The ends were cut back, 11 bases at V and 1 base at J, with 8 bases in the middle. The CDR3 has 11 amino acids. Here the CDR3 reads CAAGSQETQYF. CDR3 DNA sequence: TGTGCCGCAGGGAGCCAAGAGACCCAGTACTTC.